This T cell receptor beta chain was sequenced during a study of cytomegalovirus exposure and HLA in healthy donors. The PCR employed 60 Vbeta primers together with 13 Jbeta primers. Profiled with immunoSEQ multiplex PCR; TCRdb holds only in-frame clones, not every one. Of about 90,000 clones in the sample, just over 65% were seen once. This clone was observed a few times. The antigen is undetermined. CDR1 is SGHKS and CDR2 is YYEKEE in the germline V gene (reference sequence). V was trimmed by 1 base and J by 5 bases, leaving 7 bases between them. The CDR3 runs 13 residues. Study findings and constraints: Reports indicate that TCR beta sequences accurately predicted the HLA-A and HLA-B alleles of most subjects.

The clonotype originates from a man younger than 45 in good health and CMV-seronegative. The gene calls are TRBV5-5 and TRBJ1-5; D gene uncertain. The sample comprised PBMCs. CDR3 sequence (DNA): TGTGCCAGCAGCTTGCTGAGTGATCAGCCCCAGCATTTT. Its protein is CASSLLSDQPQHF.